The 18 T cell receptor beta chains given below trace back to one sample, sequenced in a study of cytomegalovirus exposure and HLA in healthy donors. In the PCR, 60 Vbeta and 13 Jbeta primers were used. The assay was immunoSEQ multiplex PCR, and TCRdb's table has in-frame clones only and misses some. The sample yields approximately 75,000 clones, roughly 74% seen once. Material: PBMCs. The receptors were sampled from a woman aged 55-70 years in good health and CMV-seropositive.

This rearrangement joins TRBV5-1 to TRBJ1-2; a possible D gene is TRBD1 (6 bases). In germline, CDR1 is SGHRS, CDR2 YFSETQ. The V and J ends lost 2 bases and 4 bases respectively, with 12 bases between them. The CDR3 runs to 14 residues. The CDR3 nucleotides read TGCGCCAGCAGCTTACAGGGACTAGCCTATGGCTACACCTTC. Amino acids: CASSLQGLAYGYTF.

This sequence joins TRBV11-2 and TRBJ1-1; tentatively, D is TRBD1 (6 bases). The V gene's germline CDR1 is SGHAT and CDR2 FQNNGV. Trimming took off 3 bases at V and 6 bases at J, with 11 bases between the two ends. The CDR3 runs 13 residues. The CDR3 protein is CASSFRQVSEAFF. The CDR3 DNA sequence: TGTGCCAGCAGCTTTAGACAGGTATCTGAAGCTTTCTTT.

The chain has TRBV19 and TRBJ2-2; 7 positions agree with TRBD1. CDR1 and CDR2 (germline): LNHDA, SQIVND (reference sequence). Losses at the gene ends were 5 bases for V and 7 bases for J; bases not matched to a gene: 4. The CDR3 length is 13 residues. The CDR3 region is CASSPWTGGELFF. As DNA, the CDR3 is TGTGCCAGTAGTCCCTGGACAGGCGGGGAGCTGTTTTTT. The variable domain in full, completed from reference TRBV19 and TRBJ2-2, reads DGGITQSPKYLFRKEGQNVTLSCEQNLNHDAMYWYRQDPGQGLRLIYYSQIVNDFQKGDIAEGYSVSREKKESFPLTVTSAQKNPTAFYLCASSPWTGGELFFGEGSRLTVL.

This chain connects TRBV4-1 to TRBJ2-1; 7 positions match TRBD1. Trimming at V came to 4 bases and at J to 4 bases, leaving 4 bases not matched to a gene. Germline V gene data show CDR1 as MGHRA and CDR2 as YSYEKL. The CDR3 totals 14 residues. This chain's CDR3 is CASSPGTEYNEQFF. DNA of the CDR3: TGCGCCAGCAGCCCCGGGACAGAATACAATGAGCAGTTCTTC.

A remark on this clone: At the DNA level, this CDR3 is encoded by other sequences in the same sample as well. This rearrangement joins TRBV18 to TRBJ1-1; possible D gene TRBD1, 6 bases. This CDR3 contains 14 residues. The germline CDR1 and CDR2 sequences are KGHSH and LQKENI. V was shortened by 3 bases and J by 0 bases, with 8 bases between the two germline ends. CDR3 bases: TGTGCCAGCTCACCCGGGACACTGAACACTGAAGCTTTCTTT. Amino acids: CASSPGTLNTEAFF.

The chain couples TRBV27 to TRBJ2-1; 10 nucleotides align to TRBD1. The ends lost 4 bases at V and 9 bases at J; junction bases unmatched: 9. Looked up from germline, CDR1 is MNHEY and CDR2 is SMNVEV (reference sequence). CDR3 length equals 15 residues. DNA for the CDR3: TGTGCCAGCAGTTCCAACCCGACAGGGGGCGGTGAGCAGTTCTTC. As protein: CASSSNPTGGGEQFF.

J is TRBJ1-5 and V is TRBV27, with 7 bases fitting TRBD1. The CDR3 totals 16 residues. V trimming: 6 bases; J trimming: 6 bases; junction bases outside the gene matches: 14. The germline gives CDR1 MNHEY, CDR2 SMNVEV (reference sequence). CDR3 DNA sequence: TGTGCCAGCAGCCCAATCGGCAGGGGGGAGTCTCAGCCCCAGCATTTT. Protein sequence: CASSPIGRGESQPQHF.

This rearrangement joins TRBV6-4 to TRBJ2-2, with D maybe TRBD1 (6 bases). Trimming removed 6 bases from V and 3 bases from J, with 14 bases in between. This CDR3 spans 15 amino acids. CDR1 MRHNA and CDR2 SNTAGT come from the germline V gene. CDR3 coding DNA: TGTGCCAGCAGCCTACAGGGTAGTGACACCGGGGAGCTGTTTTTT. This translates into CASSLQGSDTGELFF.

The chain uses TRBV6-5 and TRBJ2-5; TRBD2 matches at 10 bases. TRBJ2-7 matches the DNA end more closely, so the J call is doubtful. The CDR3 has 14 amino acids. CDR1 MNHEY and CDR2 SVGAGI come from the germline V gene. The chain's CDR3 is CASSYSGRATEQYF. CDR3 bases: TGTGCCAGCAGTTACAGCGGGAGGGCCACCGAGCAGTACTTC.

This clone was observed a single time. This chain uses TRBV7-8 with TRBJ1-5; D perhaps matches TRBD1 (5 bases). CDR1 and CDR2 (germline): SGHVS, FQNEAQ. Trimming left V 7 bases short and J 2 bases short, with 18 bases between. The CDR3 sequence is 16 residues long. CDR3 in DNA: TGTGCCAGCACCCTAATGGAGGGGATCCGCAATCAGCCCCAGCATTTT. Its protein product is CASTLMEGIRNQPQHF.

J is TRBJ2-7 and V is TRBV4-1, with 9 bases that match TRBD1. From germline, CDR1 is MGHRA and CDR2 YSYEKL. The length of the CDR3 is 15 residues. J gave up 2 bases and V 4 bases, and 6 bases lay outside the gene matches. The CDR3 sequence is CASSPGTGRTYEQYF. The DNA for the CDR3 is TGCGCCAGCAGCCCAGGGACAGGGCGGACCTACGAGCAGTACTTC.

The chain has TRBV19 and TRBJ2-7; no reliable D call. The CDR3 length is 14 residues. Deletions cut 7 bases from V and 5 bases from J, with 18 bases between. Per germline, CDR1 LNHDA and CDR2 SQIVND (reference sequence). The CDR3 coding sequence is TGTGCCAGTAAATTGTCCCCACTTAGTGACGAGCAGTACTTC. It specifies CASKLSPLSDEQYF.

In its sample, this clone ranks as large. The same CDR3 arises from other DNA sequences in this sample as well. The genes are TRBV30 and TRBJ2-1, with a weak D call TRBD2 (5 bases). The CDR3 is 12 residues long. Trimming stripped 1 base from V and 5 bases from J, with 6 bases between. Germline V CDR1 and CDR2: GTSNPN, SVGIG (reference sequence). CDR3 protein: CAWSAEDNEQFF. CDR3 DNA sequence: TGTGCCTGGAGTGCGGAGGACAATGAGCAGTTCTTC.

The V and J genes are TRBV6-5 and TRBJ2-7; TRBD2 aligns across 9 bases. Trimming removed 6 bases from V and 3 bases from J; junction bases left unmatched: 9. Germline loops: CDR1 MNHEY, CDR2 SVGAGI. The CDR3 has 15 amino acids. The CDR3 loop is CASRELPAGGYEQYF. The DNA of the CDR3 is TGTGCCAGCAGAGAACTCCCAGCGGGGGGCTACGAGCAGTACTTC.

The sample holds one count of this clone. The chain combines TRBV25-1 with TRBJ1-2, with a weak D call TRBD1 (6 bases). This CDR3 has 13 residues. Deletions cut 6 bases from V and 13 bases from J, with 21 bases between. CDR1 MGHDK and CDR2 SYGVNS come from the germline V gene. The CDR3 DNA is TGTGCCAGCAGGGGGAGGGGGTCAGAGAGGAGCACCTTC. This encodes CASRGRGSERSTF.

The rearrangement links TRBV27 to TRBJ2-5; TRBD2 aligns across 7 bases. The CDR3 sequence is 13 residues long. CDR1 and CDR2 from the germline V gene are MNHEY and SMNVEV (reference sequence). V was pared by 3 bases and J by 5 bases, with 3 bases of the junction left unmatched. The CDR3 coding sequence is TGTGCCAGCAGTTTCCTGGGGGGGGAGACCCAGTACTTC. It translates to CASSFLGGETQYF.

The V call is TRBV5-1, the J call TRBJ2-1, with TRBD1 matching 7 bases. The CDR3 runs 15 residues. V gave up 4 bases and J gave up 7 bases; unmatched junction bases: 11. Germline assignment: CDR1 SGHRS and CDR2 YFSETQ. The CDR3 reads CASSPIGDSMNEQFF. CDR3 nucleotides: TGCGCCAGCAGCCCGATCGGGGACAGTATGAATGAGCAGTTCTTC.

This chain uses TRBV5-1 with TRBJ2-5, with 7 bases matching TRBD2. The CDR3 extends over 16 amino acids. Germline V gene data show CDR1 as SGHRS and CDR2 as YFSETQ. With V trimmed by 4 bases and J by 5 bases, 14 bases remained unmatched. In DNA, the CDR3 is TGCGCCAGCAGCCCCCGGGGGGACGGAGGACTGGAGACCCAGTACTTC. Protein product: CASSPRGDGGLETQYF.